One sample yielded the 5 T cell receptor beta chains listed below, sequenced in a study of cytomegalovirus exposure and HLA in healthy donors. Clones were read by immunoSEQ multiplex PCR, and TCRdb kept only the in-frame ones, dropping some. The profile shows 350,000 or so clones, 86% of them singletons. Material: PBMCs. The receptors here all came from a woman younger than 35 in good health and CMV-seronegative.

The chain combines TRBV29-1 with TRBJ1-5; possible D gene TRBD1, 6 bases. The CDR3 totals 13 residues. CDR1 SQVTM and CDR2 ANQGSEA come from the germline V gene. V was pared by 5 bases and J by 3 bases, with 11 bases between. The CDR3 region is CSVLTGFNQPQHF. Written as DNA, the CDR3 is TGCAGCGTTCTAACAGGGTTCAATCAGCCCCAGCATTTT.

The rearrangement links TRBV9 to TRBJ2-5, with D perhaps matching TRBD1 (6 bases). Trimming stripped 3 bases from V and 2 bases from J, with 8 bases between. The CDR3 length is 13 residues. Germline CDR1 reads SGDLS; CDR2 reads YYNGEE. CDR3 DNA: TGTGCCAGCAGCGGGACAGCGCAAGAGACCCAGTACTTC. Amino acid sequence: CASSGTAQETQYF.

The chain uses TRBV28 and TRBJ1-5; D unresolved. The V gene's germline CDR1 is MDHEN and CDR2 SYDVKM. The V gene lost 5 bases and the J gene lost 8 bases, with 13 bases spanning the gap. The CDR3 has 13 residues. The CDR3 protein is CASSPEGSKPQHF. The CDR3 coding sequence is TGTGCCAGCAGTCCCGAGGGTAGTAAGCCCCAGCATTTT.

The CDR3 loop is CASSPIQREVREYEQYF. The CDR3 nucleotides read TGTGCCAGCAGCCCCATTCAGCGGGAGGTCCGAGAATACGAGCAGTACTTC. The rearrangement links TRBV11-2 to TRBJ2-7, with TRBD2 matching 9 bases. The CDR3 is 17 residues long. After removal of 5 bases from V and 4 bases from J, the junction contained 15 bases not matched to a gene. CDR1 and CDR2 from the germline V gene are SGHAT and FQNNGV. The full variable domain, in which reference TRBV11-2 and TRBJ2-7 provide the parts outside the CDR3, is EAGVAQSPRYKIIEKRQSVAFWCNPISGHATLYWYQQILGQGPKLLIQFQNNGVVDDSQLPKDRFSAERLKGVDSTLKIQPAKLEDSAVYLCASSPIQREVREYEQYFGPGTRLTVT.

The chain carries TRBV27 and TRBJ2-5; 11 bases are shared with TRBD2. This CDR3 comprises 15 residues. Germline trimming cut 6 bases from V and 3 bases from J; bases unmatched to any gene: 6. CDR1 MNHEY and CDR2 SMNVEV come from the germline V gene (reference sequence). Here the CDR3 reads CASSRLTSGEETQYF. DNA for the CDR3: TGTGCCAGCAGCCGGCTGACTAGCGGGGAAGAGACCCAGTACTTC.